This TCR beta chain derives from a study of blood T cell repertoires in COVID-19. The wider study: T cells, B-cell-depleted T cells, or PBMCs supplied cDNA or gDNA.

Original methodology: It was from reference gene primer amplification that nucleated cell counts were estimated. The data were produced by immunoSEQ multiplex PCR, yet TCRdb's version contains in-frame clones alone and is incomplete. The D gene and trimming were derived from the DNA, and the V and J assignments and clone size from that table. The table shows 230,000 or so clones, with roughly 84% occurring only once. Trimming removed 4 bases at V and 3 bases at J, with 15 bases between. Germline V lookup: CDR1 LNHDA, CDR2 SQIVND (reference sequence). There are 16 residues in the CDR3. Sequences were obtained from peripheral blood. This TCR was recovered from a young man with active or convalescent COVID-19. The chain employs TRBV19 and TRBJ1-4; D ambiguous. The CDR3: CASSTQFGEANEKLFF. The CDR3 coding sequence is TGTGCCAGTAGTACGCAGTTCGGGGAGGCTAATGAAAAACTGTTTTTT.